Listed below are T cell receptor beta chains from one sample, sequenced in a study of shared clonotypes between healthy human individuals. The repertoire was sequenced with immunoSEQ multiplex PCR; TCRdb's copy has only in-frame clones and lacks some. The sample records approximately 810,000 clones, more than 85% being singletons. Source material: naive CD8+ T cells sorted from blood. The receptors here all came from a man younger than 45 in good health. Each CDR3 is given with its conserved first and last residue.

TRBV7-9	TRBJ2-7	CASSLRDTYYEQYF
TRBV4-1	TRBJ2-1	CASSRGDEQFF
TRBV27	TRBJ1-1	CASSLRGLNTEAFF
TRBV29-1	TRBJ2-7	CSPAPGKGYEQYF
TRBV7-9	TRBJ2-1	CASSFRLLPPNNEQFF
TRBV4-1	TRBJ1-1	CASSQGRSPAFF
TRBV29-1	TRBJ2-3	CSAPGGNTDTQYF
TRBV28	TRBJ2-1	CASSLKSYNEQFF
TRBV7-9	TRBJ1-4	CASSLGPQRANEKLFF
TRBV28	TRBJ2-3	CASSWGRDTDTQYF
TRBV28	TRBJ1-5	CASRIYREGVQPQHF
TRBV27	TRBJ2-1	CASSSPTSGRAYNEQFF
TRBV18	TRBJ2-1	CASSLGWTSGRNDEQFF
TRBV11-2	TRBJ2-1	CASSYPGPDNEQFF
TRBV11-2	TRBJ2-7	CASSLGRDTHWDEQYF
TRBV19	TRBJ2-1	CASSTGIANSYNEQFF
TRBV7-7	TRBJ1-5	CASSFGGRYSNQPQHF
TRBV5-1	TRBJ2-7	CASKGTTLLPDEQYF
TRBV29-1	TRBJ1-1	CSAAPENTEAFF